The source of this TCR beta chain is a study of T cells in localized non-small cell lung cancer. For this clone: The antigen is not known.

Profiled with immunoSEQ multiplex PCR; TCRdb holds only in-frame clones, not every one. The sample lists tens of thousands of clones; around 88% were seen once. General study results and limits: Density of T cells in blood, when higher, went with longer overall survival. Exceeding tumor, uninvolved adjacent lung had the highest T cell clonality. Sequencing, confined to only one tumor region, leaves heterogeneity possible. Appearances in adjacent lung were noted for a median 57 of the top 100 tumor clones.

This TCR derives from a woman aged 35-75 years with stage III lung adenocarcinoma. The sequenced sample was peripheral blood mononuclear cells, obtained before any cancer treatment.

CDR3 in amino acids: CASTDRYTGELFF. As DNA, the CDR3 is TGTGCCAGCACTGACAGGTACACCGGGGAGCTGTTTTTT. This chain uses TRBV2 with TRBJ2-2, with a possible D match to TRBD1 (6 bases). Germline-derived CDR1 and CDR2 are SNHLY and FYNNEI. V was pared by 7 bases and J by 3 bases, with 9 bases between. This CDR3 region has 13 residues.